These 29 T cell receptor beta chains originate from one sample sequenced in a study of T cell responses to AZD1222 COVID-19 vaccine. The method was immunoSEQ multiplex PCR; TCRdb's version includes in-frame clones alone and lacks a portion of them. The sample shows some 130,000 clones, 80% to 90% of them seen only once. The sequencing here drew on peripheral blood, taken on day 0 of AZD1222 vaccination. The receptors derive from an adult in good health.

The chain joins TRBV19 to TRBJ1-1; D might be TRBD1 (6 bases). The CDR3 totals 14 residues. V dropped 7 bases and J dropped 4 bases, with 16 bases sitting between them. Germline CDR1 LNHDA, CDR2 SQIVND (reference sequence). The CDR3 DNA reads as TGTGCCAGTACCGTCGACAGGTGGGGCACTGAAGCTTTCTTT. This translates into CASTVDRWGTEAFF.

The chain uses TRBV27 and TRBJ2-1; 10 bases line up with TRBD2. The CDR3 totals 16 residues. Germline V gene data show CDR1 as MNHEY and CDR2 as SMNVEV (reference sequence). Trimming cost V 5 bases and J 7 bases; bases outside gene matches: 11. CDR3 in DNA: TGTGCCAGCAGTACGATTAGCGGGGGGTTGGATAATGAGCAGTTCTTC. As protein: CASSTISGGLDNEQFF.

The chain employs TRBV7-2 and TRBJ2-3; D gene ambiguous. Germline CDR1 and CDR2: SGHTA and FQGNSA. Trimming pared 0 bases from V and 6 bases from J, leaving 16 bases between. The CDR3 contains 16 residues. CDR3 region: CASSLAVGRKADTQYF. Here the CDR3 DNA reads TGTGCCAGCAGCTTAGCAGTTGGTAGAAAAGCGGATACGCAGTATTTT.

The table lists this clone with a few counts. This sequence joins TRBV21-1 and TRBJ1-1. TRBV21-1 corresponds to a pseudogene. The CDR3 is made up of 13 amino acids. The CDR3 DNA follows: TGTGCCAGCCCGAGTCGGATATACACTGAAGCTTTCTTT. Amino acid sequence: CASPSRIYTEAFF.

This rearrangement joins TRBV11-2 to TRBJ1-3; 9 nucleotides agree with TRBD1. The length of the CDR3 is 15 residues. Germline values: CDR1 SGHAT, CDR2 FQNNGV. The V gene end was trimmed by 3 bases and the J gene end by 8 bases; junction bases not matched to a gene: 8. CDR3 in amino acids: CASSLLPRQGDTIYF. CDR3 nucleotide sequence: TGTGCCAGCAGCTTGCTTCCGAGACAGGGGGACACCATATATTTT.

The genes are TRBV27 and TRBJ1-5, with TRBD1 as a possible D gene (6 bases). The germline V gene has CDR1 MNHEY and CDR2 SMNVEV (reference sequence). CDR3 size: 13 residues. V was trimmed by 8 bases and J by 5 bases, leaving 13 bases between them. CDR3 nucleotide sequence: TGTGCCAGCTCTACCAGGGGACATCAGCCCCAGCATTTT. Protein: CASSTRGHQPQHF.

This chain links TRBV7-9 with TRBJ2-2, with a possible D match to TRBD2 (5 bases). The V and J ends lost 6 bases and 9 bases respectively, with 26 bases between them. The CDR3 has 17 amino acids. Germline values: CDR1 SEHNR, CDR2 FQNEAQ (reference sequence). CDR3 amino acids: CASRFPGLAGMRRELFF. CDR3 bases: TGTGCCAGCAGATTCCCCGGGCTAGCCGGAATGAGGAGGGAGCTGTTTTTT.

CDR3 sequence: CATMGQPLYGYTF. In DNA form, the CDR3 reads TGTGCCACCATGGGACAGCCCCTCTATGGCTACACCTTC. V gene TRBV10-3 combines with J gene TRBJ1-2; 7 positions match TRBD1. Trimming at V came to 10 bases and at J to 4 bases, leaving 9 bases not matched to a gene. CDR1 and CDR2 from the germline V gene are ENHRY and SYGVKD. The CDR3 has 13 residues.

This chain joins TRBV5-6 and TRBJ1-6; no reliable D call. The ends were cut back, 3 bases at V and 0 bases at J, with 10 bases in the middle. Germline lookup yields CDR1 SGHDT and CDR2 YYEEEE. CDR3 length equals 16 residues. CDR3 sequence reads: CASSSDLPSYNSPLHF. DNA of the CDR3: TGTGCCAGCAGCTCGGACCTTCCCTCCTATAATTCACCCCTCCACTTT.

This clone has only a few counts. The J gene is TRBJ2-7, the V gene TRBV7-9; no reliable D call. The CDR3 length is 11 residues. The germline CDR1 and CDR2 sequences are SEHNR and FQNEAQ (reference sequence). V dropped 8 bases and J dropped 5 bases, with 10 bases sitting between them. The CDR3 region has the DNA TGTGCCAGCGCCCTCGTCGACGAGCAGTACTTC. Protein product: CASALVDEQYF.

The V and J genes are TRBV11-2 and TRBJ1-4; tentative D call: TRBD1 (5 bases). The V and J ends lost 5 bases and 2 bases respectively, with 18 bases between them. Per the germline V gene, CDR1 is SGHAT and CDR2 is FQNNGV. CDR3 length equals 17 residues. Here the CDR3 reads CASSPGGWLATNEKLFF. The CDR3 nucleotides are TGTGCCAGCAGCCCCGGGGGGTGGTTGGCCACTAATGAAAAACTGTTTTTT.

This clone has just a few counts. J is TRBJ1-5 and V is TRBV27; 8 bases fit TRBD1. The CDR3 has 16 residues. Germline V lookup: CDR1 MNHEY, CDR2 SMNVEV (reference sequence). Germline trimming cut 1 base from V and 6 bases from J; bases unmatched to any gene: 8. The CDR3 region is CASSLLSGGAAQPQHF. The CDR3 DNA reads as TGTGCCAGCAGTTTATTATCAGGGGGCGCCGCTCAGCCCCAGCATTTT.

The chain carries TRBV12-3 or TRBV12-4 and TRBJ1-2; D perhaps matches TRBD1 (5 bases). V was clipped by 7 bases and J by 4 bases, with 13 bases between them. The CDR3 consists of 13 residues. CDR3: CASTGGGAYGYTF. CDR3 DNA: TGTGCCAGCACCGGGGGGGGTGCCTATGGCTACACCTTC.

CDR3 loop: CASSRQGARSGELFF. CDR3 nucleotide sequence: TGTGCCAGCAGTCGACAGGGGGCGCGCAGCGGGGAGCTGTTTTTT. The V gene is TRBV27, the J gene TRBJ2-2, with 10 bases aligning to TRBD1. Germline trimming cut 5 bases from V and 7 bases from J; bases unmatched to any gene: 7. This CDR3 has 15 residues. The germline gives CDR1 MNHEY, CDR2 SMNVEV (reference sequence).

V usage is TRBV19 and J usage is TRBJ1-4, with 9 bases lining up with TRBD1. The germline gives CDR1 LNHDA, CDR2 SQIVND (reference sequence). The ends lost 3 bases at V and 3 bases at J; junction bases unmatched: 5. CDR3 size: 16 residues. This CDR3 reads CASSIGTGIANEKLFF. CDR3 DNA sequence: TGTGCCAGTAGTATCGGGACAGGGATAGCTAATGAAAAACTGTTTTTT.

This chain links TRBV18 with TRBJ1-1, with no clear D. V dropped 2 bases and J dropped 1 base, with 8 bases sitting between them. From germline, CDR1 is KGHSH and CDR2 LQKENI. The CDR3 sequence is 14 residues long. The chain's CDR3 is CASSPRAGNTEAFF. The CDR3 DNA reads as TGTGCCAGCTCACCAAGAGCGGGGAACACTGAAGCTTTCTTT.

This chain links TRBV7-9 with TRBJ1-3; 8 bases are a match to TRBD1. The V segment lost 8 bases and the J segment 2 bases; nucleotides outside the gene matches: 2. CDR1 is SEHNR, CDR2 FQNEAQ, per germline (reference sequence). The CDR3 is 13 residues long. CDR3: CASDRGAGNTIYF. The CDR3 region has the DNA TGTGCCAGCGACAGGGGTGCTGGAAACACCATATATTTT.

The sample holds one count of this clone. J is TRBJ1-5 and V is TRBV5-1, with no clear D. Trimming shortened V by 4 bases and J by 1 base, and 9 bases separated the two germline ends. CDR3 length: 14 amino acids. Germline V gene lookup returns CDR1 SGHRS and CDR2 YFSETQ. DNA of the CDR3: TGCGCCAGCAGCCTGGACGGGAGCAATCAGCCCCAGCATTTT. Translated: CASSLDGSNQPQHF. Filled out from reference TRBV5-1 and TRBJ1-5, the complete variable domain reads KAGVTQTPRYLIKTRGQQVTLSCSPISGHRSVSWYQQTPGQGLQFLFEYFSETQRNKGNFPGRFSGRQFSNSRSEMNVSTLELGDSALYLCASSLDGSNQPQHFGDGTRLSIL.

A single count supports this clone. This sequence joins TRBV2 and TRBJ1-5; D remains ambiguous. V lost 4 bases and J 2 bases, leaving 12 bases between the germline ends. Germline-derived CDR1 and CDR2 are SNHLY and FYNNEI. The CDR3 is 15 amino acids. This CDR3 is CASSAGSIRNQPQHF. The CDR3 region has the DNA TGTGCCAGCAGTGCCGGTTCGATACGCAATCAGCCCCAGCATTTT.

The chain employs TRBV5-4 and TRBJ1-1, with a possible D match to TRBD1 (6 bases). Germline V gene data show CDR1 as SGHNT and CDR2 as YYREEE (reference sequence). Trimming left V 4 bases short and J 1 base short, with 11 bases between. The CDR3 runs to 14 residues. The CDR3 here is CASSQGQTNTEAFF. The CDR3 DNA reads TGTGCCAGCAGCCAAGGACAGACGAACACTGAAGCTTTCTTT.

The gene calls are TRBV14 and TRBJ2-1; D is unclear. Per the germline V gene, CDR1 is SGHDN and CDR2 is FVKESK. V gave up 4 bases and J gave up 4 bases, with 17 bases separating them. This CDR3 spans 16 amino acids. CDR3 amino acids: CASSPTLPLTYNEQFF. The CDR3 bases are TGTGCCAGCAGCCCAACTTTACCCCTGACGTACAATGAGCAGTTCTTC.

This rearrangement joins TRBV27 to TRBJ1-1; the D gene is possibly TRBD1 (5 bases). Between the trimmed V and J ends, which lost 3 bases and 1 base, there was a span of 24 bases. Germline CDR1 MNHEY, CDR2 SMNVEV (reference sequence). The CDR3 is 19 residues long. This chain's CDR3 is CASSFDSGWQGVPNTEAFF. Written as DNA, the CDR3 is TGTGCCAGCAGTTTCGACTCAGGTTGGCAGGGAGTCCCGAACACTGAAGCTTTCTTT.

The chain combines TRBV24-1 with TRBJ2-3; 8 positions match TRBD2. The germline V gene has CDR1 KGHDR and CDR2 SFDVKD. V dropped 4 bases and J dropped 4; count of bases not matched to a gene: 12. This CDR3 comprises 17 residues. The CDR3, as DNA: TGTGCCACCAGTGACCTCCGACTAGCGCGGGGGGCAGATACGCAGTATTTT. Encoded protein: CATSDLRLARGADTQYF.

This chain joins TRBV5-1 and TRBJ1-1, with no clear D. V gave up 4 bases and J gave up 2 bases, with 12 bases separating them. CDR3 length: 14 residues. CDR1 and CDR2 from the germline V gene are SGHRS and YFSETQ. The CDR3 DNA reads TGCGCCAGCAGCCCGGGCCTGAGTAACACTGAAGCTTTCTTT. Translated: CASSPGLSNTEAFF.

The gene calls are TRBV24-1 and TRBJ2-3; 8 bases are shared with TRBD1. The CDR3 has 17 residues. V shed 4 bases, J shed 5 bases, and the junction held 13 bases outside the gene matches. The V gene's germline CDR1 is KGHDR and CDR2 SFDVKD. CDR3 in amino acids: CATSEYLTRTGRDTQYF. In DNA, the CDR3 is TGTGCCACCAGTGAGTATTTAACCCGGACAGGGAGAGATACGCAGTATTTT.

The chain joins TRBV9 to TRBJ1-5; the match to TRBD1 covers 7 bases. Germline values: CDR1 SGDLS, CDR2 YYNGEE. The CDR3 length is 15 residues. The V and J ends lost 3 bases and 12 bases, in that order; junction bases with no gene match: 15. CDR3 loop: CASSARDSPGGIQHF. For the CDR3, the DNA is TGTGCCAGCAGCGCCAGGGACAGCCCGGGGGGAATCCAGCATTTT.

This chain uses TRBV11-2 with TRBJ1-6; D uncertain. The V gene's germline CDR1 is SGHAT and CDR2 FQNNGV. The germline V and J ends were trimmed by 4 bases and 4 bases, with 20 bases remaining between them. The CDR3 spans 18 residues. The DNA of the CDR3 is TGTGCCAGCAGCTCGTCGGGCCCAGCTCGGGGTTATAATTCACCCCTCCACTTT. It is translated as CASSSSGPARGYNSPLHF.

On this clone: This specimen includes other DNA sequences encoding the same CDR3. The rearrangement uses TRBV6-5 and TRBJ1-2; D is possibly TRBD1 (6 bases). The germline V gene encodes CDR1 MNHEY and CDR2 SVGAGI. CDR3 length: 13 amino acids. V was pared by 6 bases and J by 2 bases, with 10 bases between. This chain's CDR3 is CASRPGQNYGYTF. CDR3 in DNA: TGTGCCAGCAGACCCGGACAGAACTATGGCTACACCTTC.

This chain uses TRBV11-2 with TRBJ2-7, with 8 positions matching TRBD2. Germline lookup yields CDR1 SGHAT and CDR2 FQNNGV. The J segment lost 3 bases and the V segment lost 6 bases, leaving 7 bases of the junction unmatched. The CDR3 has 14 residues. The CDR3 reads CASRNPRGGYEQYF. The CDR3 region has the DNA TGTGCCAGCAGAAATCCCCGGGGGGGCTACGAGCAGTACTTC.